These T cell receptor beta chains were read from a single sample in a study of cytomegalovirus exposure and HLA in healthy donors. TCRdb's copy holds only in-frame clones and misses some; the assay was immunoSEQ multiplex PCR. The table shows more than 100,000 clones, with 75% to 80% occurring only once. The material sequenced was PBMCs. The receptor source for this set is a male donor in good health and CMV-seronegative. The CDR3 runs from the conserved cysteine through the conserved F or W. D genes are given only for firm matches. The size entry is marked missing in some rows and otherwise reads once, few, many or a size class.

once . TRBJ1-2 TRBV9 CASSAHRDKDYGYTF TGTGCCAGCAGCGCCCACAGGGATAAGGACTATGGCTACACCTTC
. TRBD1 TRBJ2-1 TRBV9 CASSPGGTGFGNEQFF TGTGCCAGCAGCCCAGGAGGGACAGGGTTTGGCAATGAGCAGTTCTTC
. . TRBJ2-7 TRBV6-1 CASSAWSGTYEQYF TGTGCCAGCAGTGCGTGGAGCGGTACCTACGAGCAGTACTTC
. . TRBJ1-6 TRBV5-6 CASSLNGRANSPLHF TGTGCCAGCAGCTTGAATGGCAGGGCAAATTCACCCCTCCACTTT
. TRBD2 TRBJ2-1 TRBV7-2 CASSLAGGAYNEQFF TGTGCCAGCAGCTTAGCGGGGGGGGCCTACAATGAGCAGTTCTTC
. TRBD1 TRBJ1-1 TRBV6-6 CASSPPPRTGHTEAFF TGTGCCAGCAGCCCACCCCCCCGGACAGGGCACACTGAAGCTTTCTTT
. . TRBJ2-1 TRBV6-5 CASKDTQNSYNEQFF TGTGCCAGCAAAGACACCCAAAACTCCTACAATGAGCAGTTCTTC
many TRBD1 TRBJ2-5 TRBV6-1 CASSELTGGPETQYF TGTGCCAGCAGTGAATTGACAGGGGGACCAGAGACCCAGTACTTC
. TRBD2 TRBJ2-7 TRBV6-5 CASSTTAGGTYEQYF TGTGCCAGCAGTACCACAGCGGGGGGTACCTACGAGCAGTACTTC
. . TRBJ2-7 TRBV7-7 CASSYGSAGSYEQYF TGTGCTAGCAGCTACGGATCGGCAGGGTCCTACGAGCAGTACTTC
. TRBD2 TRBJ2-7 TRBV11-2 CASSLSTSGGSEQYF TGTGCCAGCAGCTTATCCACTAGCGGGGGGAGTGAGCAGTACTTC
once TRBD1 TRBJ1-1 TRBV9 CASSARDSPGTEAFF TGTGCCAGCAGCGCTAGGGACAGCCCAGGCACTGAAGCTTTCTTT
. . TRBJ2-1 TRBV28 CASSLTREQFF TGTGCCAGCAGTCTTACCAGGGAGCAGTTCTTC
. . TRBJ1-2 TRBV7-8 CASSLAFREAYGYTF TGTGCCAGCAGCTTAGCATTTCGGGAGGCCTATGGCTACACCTTC
. . TRBJ2-7 TRBV11-3 CASSSIRGFSYEQYF TGTGCCAGCAGCTCCATCAGGGGTTTCTCCTACGAGCAGTACTTC
. TRBD2 TRBJ2-7 TRBV7-9 CASSSSGNSYEQYF TGTGCCAGCAGCTCTAGCGGCAACTCCTACGAGCAGTACTTC
. TRBD1 TRBJ2-3 TRBV6-1 CASSEWVRGQTDTQYF TGTGCCAGCAGTGAATGGGTCAGGGGGCAGACAGATACGCAGTATTTT
. . TRBJ1-1 TRBV29-1 CSVEGQGNEAFF TGCAGCGTTGAAGGGCAGGGTAATGAAGCTTTCTTT
. . TRBJ1-2 TRBV30 CAWRGAENYGYTF TGTGCCTGGAGGGGTGCGGAGAACTATGGCTACACCTTC
once TRBD1 TRBJ1-4 TRBV25-1 CASSATGQGNEKLFF TGTGCCAGCAGTGCGACGGGACAGGGAAATGAAAAACTGTTTTTT
few TRBD1 TRBJ2-7 TRBV4-1 CASSQRDGQGVEQYF TGCGCCAGCAGCCAACGTGACGGACAGGGTGTCGAGCAGTACTTC
. . TRBJ1-5 TRBV6-1 CASSGSVYQPQHF TGTGCCAGCAGCGGCAGCGTATATCAGCCCCAGCATTTT
. . TRBJ1-6 TRBV27 CASSPGQHSPLHF TGTGCCAGCAGTCCCGGACAGCATTCACCCCTCCACTTT
. . TRBJ1-2 TRBV19 CASTPTWEGYGYTF TGTGCCAGTACCCCGACTTGGGAGGGCTATGGCTACACCTTC
. . TRBJ2-3 TRBV29-1 CSFNSGSDTQYF TGCAGTTTCAACAGTGGATCAGATACGCAGTATTTT
. TRBD1 TRBJ1-4 TRBV6-6 CASSYSTGTADEKLFF TGTGCCAGCAGTTACTCGACCGGGACAGCCGACGAAAAACTGTTTTTT
. . TRBJ1-4 TRBV19 CASSPDRYEKLFF TGTGCCAGTAGTCCAGACAGATATGAAAAACTGTTTTTT
. TRBD1 TRBJ1-1 TRBV11-2 CASSPRGQGGTEAFF TGTGCCAGCAGCCCTCGGGGACAGGGAGGGACTGAAGCTTTCTTT
once . TRBJ2-2 TRBV5-4 CASSPLAGNTGELFF TGTGCCAGCAGCCCCCTGGCGGGGAACACCGGGGAGCTGTTTTTT
. . TRBJ2-3 TRBV10-3 CAISQLDASTDTQYF TGTGCCATCAGTCAGCTAGACGCCTCCACAGATACGCAGTATTTT
. . TRBJ2-7 TRBV4-3 CASSQDLRLANYEQYF TGCGCCAGCAGCCAAGATCTCCGGCTAGCTAACTACGAGCAGTACTTC
. TRBD1 TRBJ1-1 TRBV11-2 CASSSMTGVMTEAFF TGTGCCAGCAGCTCGATGACAGGGGTTATGACTGAAGCTTTCTTT
. . TRBJ1-1 TRBV29-1 CSVERENTEAFF TGCAGCGTTGAGAGGGAGAACACTGAAGCTTTCTTT
. . TRBJ1-2 TRBV5-5 CASSIPNGEKTFRDGYTF TGTGCCAGCAGTATTCCTAATGGGGAGAAGACCTTTAGAGATGGCTACACCTTC
. TRBD1 TRBJ2-2 TRBV18 CASSPQGAAGELFF TGTGCCAGCTCACCACAGGGGGCGGCCGGGGAGCTGTTTTTT
. TRBD1 TRBJ1-1 TRBV30 CAWRLQGATGAFF TGTGCCTGGAGACTACAGGGGGCAACCGGGGCTTTCTTT
. . TRBJ2-5 TRBV7-2 CASSWRRQETQYF TGTGCCAGCAGCTGGCGCAGGCAAGAGACCCAGTACTTC
. TRBD1 TRBJ2-7 TRBV19 CASSRQGESYEQYF TGTGCCAGTAGTAGACAGGGGGAATCCTACGAGCAGTACTTC
. . TRBJ2-3 TRBV2 CASSGKSGSTDTQYF TGTGCCAGCAGTGGTAAGAGCGGCAGCACAGATACGCAGTATTTT
. TRBD2 TRBJ2-7 TRBV11-3 CASSFSQRGFSYEQYF TGTGCCAGCAGCTTCTCTCAGCGGGGGTTTTCCTACGAGCAGTACTTC
. . TRBJ2-2 TRBV19 CASSMPGHQGTGELFF TGTGCCAGTAGTATGCCGGGACACCAGGGAACCGGGGAGCTGTTTTTT
. TRBD1 TRBJ2-1 TRBV10-3 CAINSRTGVYNEQFF TGTGCCATCAACTCCAGGACAGGGGTATACAATGAGCAGTTCTTC
. . TRBJ2-2 TRBV7-9 CASSPWGDTGELFF TGTGCCAGCAGCCCCTGGGGGGACACCGGGGAGCTGTTTTTT
few . TRBJ2-2 TRBV5-6 CASSLVGGNTGELFF TGTGCCAGCAGCTTGGTGGGGGGGAACACCGGGGAGCTGTTTTTT
few . TRBJ2-3 TRBV5-6 CASSGVTQYF TGTGCCAGCAGCGGAGTTACGCAGTATTTT
. TRBD1 TRBJ1-5 TRBV18 CASSQGQGLQPQHF TGTGCCAGCTCACAGGGACAGGGCCTGCAGCCCCAGCATTTT